These 17 T cell receptor beta chains share one sample of origin, sequenced in a study of CD8 T cells in ankylosing spondylitis. TCRdb redid the calling of the 5' RACE reads with MiXCR, one entry per CDR3 protein. The table lists roughly 140,000 distinct CDR3 sequences, under 45% of them singletons, with 12% to 15% in the top ten. The source material was synovial fluid, either unsorted or a sorted T cell fraction (not recorded which). The receptors stem from a male donor with ankylosing spondylitis.

V is TRBV29-1 and J is TRBJ2-2; D not certain. Germline V lookup: CDR1 SQVTM, CDR2 ANQGSEA. Deletions cut 5 bases from V and 3 bases from J, with 10 bases between. This CDR3 has 13 amino acids. CDR3 loop: CSVYPVDTGELFF. The CDR3 bases are TGCAGCGTTTATCCGGTGGACACCGGGGAGCTGTTTTTT.

Only a few counts were recorded for this clonotype. The V call is TRBV27, the J call TRBJ2-1, with D tentatively TRBD2 (6 bases). There are 14 residues in the CDR3. Germline CDR1 reads MNHEY; CDR2 reads SMNVEV (reference sequence). The ends were cut back, 6 bases at V and 5 bases at J, with 14 bases in the middle. CDR3 amino acids: CASRPQGGDNEQFF. CDR3 DNA sequence: TGTGCCAGCAGGCCCCAGGGCGGGGACAATGAGCAGTTCTTC.

Only a few counts were recorded for this clonotype. The chain has TRBV12-3 or TRBV12-4 and TRBJ2-5, with D uncertain. The CDR3 runs 16 residues. With 1 base removed from V and 2 bases from J, the gap between germline ends came to 14 bases. CDR3: CASSLGAEENQETQYF. The CDR3 bases are TGTGCCAGCAGTTTAGGGGCAGAGGAAAATCAAGAGACCCAGTACTTC.

This clonotype was detected ten times or more. The chain joins TRBV18 to TRBJ1-1; TRBD1 matches 7 bases. The CDR3 sequence is 15 residues long. V shed 3 bases, J shed 1 base, and the junction held 5 bases outside the gene matches. Germline assignment: CDR1 KGHSH and CDR2 LQKENI. The CDR3 reads CASSPEDRPNTEAFF. The CDR3, as DNA: TGTGCCAGCTCACCGGAGGACAGGCCGAACACTGAAGCTTTCTTT.

The gene calls are TRBV4-1 and TRBJ2-5; D tentatively fits TRBD1 or TRBD2 (5 bases each). Deletions cut 1 base from V and 2 bases from J, with 17 bases between. Germline V gene lookup returns CDR1 MGHRA and CDR2 YSYEKL. This CDR3 is 17 amino acids long. CDR3 residues: CASSQAWLGGLQETQYF. The CDR3 coding sequence is TGCGCCAGCAGCCAAGCTTGGCTTGGGGGTCTTCAAGAGACCCAGTACTTC.

This clonotype has at least ten counts. J is TRBJ2-7 and V is TRBV20-1, with unresolved D. The germline V gene encodes CDR1 DFQATT and CDR2 SNEGSKA (reference sequence). CDR3 length: 14 amino acids. V lost 1 base, J lost 6 bases, and 16 bases lay in between. DNA of the CDR3: TGCAGTGCTAGAGTACCATCTCTCGAGACCGAGCAGTACTTC. It is translated as CSARVPSLETEQYF.

V gene TRBV12-3 or TRBV12-4 combines with J gene TRBJ1-5; D is unresolved. The CDR3 totals 13 residues. V lost 3 bases, J lost 5 bases, and 8 bases lay in between. In DNA form, the CDR3 reads TGTGCCAGCAGTTTTATACCCTATCAGCCCCAGCATTTT. Translating gives CASSFIPYQPQHF.

This clonotype was found a few times. This chain uses TRBV20-1 with TRBJ2-5; possible D gene TRBD1, 6 bases. Germline V gene data show CDR1 as DFQATT and CDR2 as SNEGSKA (reference sequence). This CDR3 region has 15 residues. The ends were cut back, 3 bases at V and 1 base at J, with 15 bases in the middle. CDR3 loop: CSASPGTPFQETQYF. The DNA of the CDR3 is TGCAGTGCTAGCCCCGGGACACCGTTCCAAGAGACCCAGTACTTC.

The CDR3 loop is CASSQMIRGNEQFF. CDR3 coding DNA: TGCGCCAGCAGCCAAATGATTCGGGGCAATGAGCAGTTCTTC. The chain recombines TRBV4-3 with TRBJ2-1, with D tentatively TRBD2 (5 bases). Germline V CDR1 and CDR2: LGHNA, YSLEER. The V end was cut by 2 bases, the J end by 6 bases, with 11 bases between. The CDR3 has 14 residues.

This clonotype has just a few counts. The chain carries TRBV20-1 and TRBJ2-3; D tentatively reads TRBD1 or TRBD2 (6 bases each). The CDR3 is 20 amino acids. Germline CDR1 is DFQATT and CDR2 is SNEGSKA (reference sequence). V lost 1 base and J 0 bases, leaving 26 bases between the germline ends. CDR3 sequence (DNA): TGCAGTGCTAGAGTGTGGTCCTGGGTCGAAGGGGGGCCTAGCACAGATACGCAGTATTTT. This translates into CSARVWSWVEGGPSTDTQYF.

This clonotype was counted only a few times. This rearrangement joins TRBV5-1 to TRBJ2-1; maybe TRBD1 (6 bases). V gave up 6 bases and J gave up 8 bases, with 15 bases separating them. CDR1 SGHRS and CDR2 YFSETQ come from the germline V gene. There are 13 residues in the CDR3. CDR3 sequence reads: CASTRTRGYEQFF. The CDR3, as DNA: TGCGCCAGCACCAGGACCAGGGGCTATGAGCAGTTCTTC.

A few counts support this clonotype. The J gene is TRBJ2-1, the V gene TRBV9, with TRBD2 identical over 8 bases. J was trimmed by 3 bases and V by 0 bases; bases with no gene match: 8. CDR1 SGDLS and CDR2 YYNGEE come from the germline V gene. This CDR3 comprises 17 residues. CDR3 residues: CASSVEWGGGIYNEQFF. CDR3 coding DNA: TGTGCCAGCAGCGTAGAGTGGGGCGGGGGGATCTACAATGAGCAGTTCTTC.

This clonotype was counted at least ten times. This chain connects TRBV20-1 to TRBJ1-4; TRBD1 matches at 10 bases. V gave up 0 bases and J gave up 5 bases; unmatched junction bases: 3. This CDR3 has 15 residues. In germline, CDR1 is DFQATT, CDR2 SNEGSKA (reference sequence). CDR3 loop: CSARDPGQGNEKLFF. As DNA, the CDR3 is TGCAGTGCTAGAGATCCGGGACAGGGGAATGAAAAACTGTTTTTT.

V gene TRBV6-1 combines with J gene TRBJ2-2; 7 bases agree with TRBD2. Germline lookup yields CDR1 MNHNS and CDR2 SASEGT. CDR3 length: 14 amino acids. J was trimmed by 3 bases and V by 6 bases; bases with no gene match: 4. CDR3 loop: CASRGGIHTGELFF. The CDR3, as DNA: TGTGCCAGCAGGGGGGGGATCCACACCGGGGAGCTGTTTTTT.

This clonotype was seen a few times. V usage is TRBV28 and J usage is TRBJ1-1; 7 bases are a match to TRBD1. CDR3 length: 15 amino acids. V trimming: 3 bases; J trimming: 4 bases; junction bases outside the gene matches: 8. The germline V gene encodes CDR1 MDHEN and CDR2 SYDVKM. The CDR3 protein is CASSLTGILGTEAFF. The CDR3 DNA is TGTGCCAGCAGTTTGACAGGGATCTTAGGCACTGAAGCTTTCTTT.

The chain links TRBV15 to TRBJ1-4; D is undetermined. Germline assignment: CDR1 LNHNV and CDR2 YYDKDF (reference sequence). Deletions cut 0 bases from V and 8 bases from J, with 13 bases between. The CDR3 contains 15 residues. This CDR3 reads CATSRDHRGWEKLFF. The CDR3 bases are TGTGCCACCAGCAGAGATCATCGGGGATGGGAAAAACTGTTTTTT. Complete variable domain (other parts from reference TRBV15 and TRBJ1-4): DAMVIQNPRYQVTQFGKPVTLSCSQTLNHNVMYWYQQKSSQAPKLLFHYYDKDFNNEADTPDNFQSRRPNTSFCFLDIRSPGLGDTAMYLCATSRDHRGWEKLFFGSGTQLSVL.

This clonotype has a handful of counts. The chain is built from TRBV30 and TRBJ1-1, with D hard to call. The length of the CDR3 is 13 residues. CDR1 is GTSNPN, CDR2 SVGIG, per germline (reference sequence). Trimming removed 3 bases at V and 0 bases at J, with 8 bases between. CDR3 nucleotide sequence: TGTGCCTGGAGCGTACTCTTGAACACTGAAGCTTTCTTT. Translation gives CAWSVLLNTEAFF. Combining the CDR3 with reference TRBV30 and TRBJ1-1 gives the whole variable domain SQTIHQWPATLVQPVGSPLSLECTVEGTSNPNLYWYRQAAGRGLQLLFYSVGIGQISSEVPQNLSASRPQDRQFILSSKKLLLSDSGFYLCAWSVLLNTEAFFGQGTRLTVV.